This T cell receptor beta chain originates from a study of blood T cells in healthy people across ages. Study-level results: The study lacked donor CMV status, which possibly confounded expanded clonotype changes.

Together with a sample-barcoded 5' primer, a J-beta primer mix was included in a second PCR lasting about 6 to 11 cycles. TCRdb processed the 5' RACE reads anew with MiXCR; each CDR3 protein has one entry. The sample carries 550,000 to 700,000 distinct CDR3 sequences, roughly 28% recorded once. This clonotype has a count of ten or more. As yet, its antigen is unknown. CDR1 and CDR2 from the germline V gene are SQVTM and ANQGSEA. The germline V and J ends were trimmed by 7 bases and 5 bases, with 20 bases remaining between them. The CDR3 contains 14 residues. The sequence was collected from a woman aged 70-85 years in good health. V gene TRBV29-1 combines with J gene TRBJ2-5, with a weak D call TRBD2 (6 bases). The source material was blood. CDR3 in amino acids: CSALGGPNGETQYF. The CDR3 DNA is TGCAGCGCCCTCGGGGGTCCAAATGGGGAGACCCAGTACTTC.